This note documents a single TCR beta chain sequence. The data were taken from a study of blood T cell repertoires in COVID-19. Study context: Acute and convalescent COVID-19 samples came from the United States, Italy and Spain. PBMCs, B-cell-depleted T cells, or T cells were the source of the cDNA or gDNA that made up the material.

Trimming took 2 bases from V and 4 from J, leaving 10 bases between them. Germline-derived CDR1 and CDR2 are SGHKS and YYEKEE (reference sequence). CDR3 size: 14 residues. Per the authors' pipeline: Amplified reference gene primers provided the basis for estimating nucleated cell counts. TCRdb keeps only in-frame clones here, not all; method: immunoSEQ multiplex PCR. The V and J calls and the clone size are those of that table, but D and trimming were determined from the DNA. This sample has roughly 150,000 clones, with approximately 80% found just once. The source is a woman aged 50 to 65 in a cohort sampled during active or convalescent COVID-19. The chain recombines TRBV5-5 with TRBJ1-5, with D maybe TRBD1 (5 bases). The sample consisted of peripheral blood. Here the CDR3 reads CASSLQDRNQPQHF. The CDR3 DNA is TGTGCCAGCAGCTTACAGGATAGGAATCAGCCCCAGCATTTT.